This entry concerns a single T cell receptor (beta chain). The data are from a study of blood T cell repertoires in COVID-19. Study background: Acute and convalescent COVID-19 specimens originated in the United States, Italy and Spain.

The CDR3 totals 15 residues. Germline loops: CDR1 SGHTA, CDR2 FQGTGA. V trimming: 4 bases; J trimming: 5 bases; junction bases outside the gene matches: 6. Original data processing: Estimates of nucleated cell counts were drawn from the amplification of reference gene primers. The protocol was immunoSEQ multiplex PCR, while the TCRdb copy is restricted to in-frame clones and leaves out a portion. V and J calls and clone size are given by that table; D and trimming were obtained from the DNA. The sample contains 70,000 to 95,000 clones, around 90% of which appear only once. The V gene is TRBV7-3, the J gene TRBJ2-5; the match to TRBD2 covers 11 bases. The sequence derives from a woman of 80 years or more with acute or convalescent COVID-19. Sequenced: peripheral blood. CDR3 protein: CASSSSGGPQETQYF. Here the CDR3 DNA reads TGTGCCAGCAGCTCTAGCGGGGGGCCCCAGGAGACCCAGTACTTC.